The rows below give T cell receptor beta chains drawn from one sample of a study of tumor-infiltrating lymphocytes in primary liver carcinoma. TCRdb fed the multiplex PCR reads into MiXCR, producing one record per CDR3 protein. The sample records approximately 190,000 distinct CDR3 sequences, about 82% being singletons. The sample taken for sequencing was tumor tissue from primary liver carcinoma. The origin of the receptors is a man aged 40-49 years with primary liver carcinoma and hepatitis B virus infection. Both conserved end residues are part of each CDR3. The D gene is left open where the match is weak. Rows give clone size only sometimes, using once, few, many, or a class for an expanded clone.

clone size	J gene	D gene	V gene	CDR3 protein	CDR3 DNA
.	TRBJ2-7	.	TRBV6-1	CASSHLTVTTFREQYF	TGTGCCAGCAGTCACTTGACTGTTACTACCTTTCGGGAGCAGTACTTC
.	TRBJ2-7	TRBD1	TRBV11-1	CISSVGQSYEQYF	TGTATCAGTAGCGTGGGACAGTCCTACGAGCAGTACTTC
.	TRBJ1-6	.	TRBV11-1	CPSSRTLVSPFHF	TGTCCCAGCAGCAGGACACTAGTTTCACCGTTCCACTTC
.	TRBJ1-1	TRBD1	TRBV6-6	CACSYTGGPEAFF	TGTGCCTGCAGTTACACAGGGGGCCCTGAAGCTTTCTTT
few	TRBJ2-1	.	TRBV6-5	CASSSKRAEFYNERFF	TGTGCCAGCAGTTCGAAGCGAGCGGAGTTCTACAATGAGCGGTTCTTC
.	TRBJ2-5	.	TRBV6-5	CTSSYSSSGGSQETHYF	TGTACCAGCAGTTACTCGAGTAGTGGTGGGTCTCAAGAGACCCACTACTTC
medium-sized	TRBJ2-7	.	TRBV11-3	CASSLGASTYEQYF	TGTGCCAGCAGCTTAGGAGCGAGCACCTACGAGCAGTACTTC
.	TRBJ2-5	TRBD1	TRBV5-4	CASRGTTGGRMETQYF	TGTGCCAGCAGAGGAACTACAGGGGGAAGGATGGAAACTCAGTACTTC
.	TRBJ2-3	.	TRBV5-4	CASINRASRISTDTQYF	TGTGCCAGCATTAACAGAGCCTCCAGAATTAGCACAGATACGCAGTATTTT
.	TRBJ2-3	.	TRBV5-4	CASGIPGGGFSDTQYF	TGTGCCAGCGGTATTCCAGGGGGAGGTTTTTCAGATACGCAGTATTTT
few	TRBJ1-1	.	TRBV5-1	CASSLPGEGTEAFF	TGCGCCAGCAGCCTGCCGGGGGAGGGGACTGAAGCTTTCTTT
.	TRBJ1-1	.	TRBV12-3/TRBV12-4	CASITGSQNTEALF	TGTGCCAGCATCACCGGGAGTCAGAACACTGAAGCTCTCTTT
.	TRBJ2-2	.	TRBV11-2	CVIIITATWTVETGELFF	TGTGTCATCATCATCACCGCCACATGGACGGTGGAGACCGGGGAGCTGTTTTTT
.	TRBJ2-3	.	TRBV4-3	CASNQDLNTPDTQYF	TGTGCCAGCAACCAAGATTTAAACACCCCAGATACGCAGTATTTT
.	TRBJ2-7	.	TRBV6-1	CAAGKDSGGNEQYF	TGTGCTGCGGGTAAAGACTCGGGGGGCAACGAGCAGTACTTC
.	TRBJ2-1	.	TRBV4-1	CANSQTTDEQFF	TGCGCCAACAGCCAAACTACCGATGAGCAGTTCTTC
.	TRBJ2-1	TRBD2	TRBV6-1	CASSEASGGLAGIYNEYFF	TGTGCCAGCAGTGAAGCCTCAGGGGGGCTAGCGGGAATCTACAATGAGTACTTCTTC
.	TRBJ2-1	.	TRBV11-1	CTSSFQGPLGNEQFF	TGTACCAGTAGCTTCCAGGGACCGCTGGGCAATGAGCAGTTCTTC
many	TRBJ2-1	TRBD2	TRBV6-5	CASSYSGAGVRNEQFF	TGTGCCAGCAGTTACTCTGGCGCGGGAGTGCGGAATGAGCAGTTCTTC
.	TRBJ2-7	TRBD1	TRBV30	CAWSALRDRVYEQYF	TGTGCATGGAGTGCGCTTCGGGACAGGGTGTACGAGCAGTACTTC
.	TRBJ2-3	.	TRBV6-2/TRBV6-3	CARSSPRDSEAQYF	TGTGCCAGAAGTTCGCCCCGGGACTCCGAAGCGCAATATTTT
.	TRBJ1-1	.	TRBV19	CASCFMAPCDSEAFF	TGTGCCAGCTGCTTTATGGCACCCTGCGACTCTGAAGCTTTCTTT
.	TRBJ2-3	.	TRBV10-3	CAIHVTDMQYF	TGTGCCATCCACGTCACAGATATGCAGTATTTT
.	TRBJ1-2	.	TRBV11-2	CASSSNPGEGYTF	TGTGCCAGCAGCTCTAACCCAGGGGAAGGATACACCTTC
.	TRBJ2-3	TRBD2	TRBV5-5	CASSPTGTSGSGDVQYF	TGTGCCAGCAGCCCGACCGGGACTAGCGGGAGTGGAGATGTGCAGTATTTT
.	TRBJ2-5	.	TRBV12-3/TRBV12-4	CASNCGQGGTQYF	TGTGCCAGCAATTGTGGTCAGGGAGGGACCCAGTACTTC
few	TRBJ2-2	.	TRBV7-3	CASSPRGPTNTGELFF	TGTGCCAGCAGCCCTCGAGGACCTACGAACACCGGGGAGCTGTTTTTT
.	TRBJ1-2	.	TRBV12-3/TRBV12-4	CASSPSRINYGYTF	TGTGCCAGCAGCCCCTCGCGGATTAACTATGGCTACACCTTC
few	TRBJ2-1	TRBD2	TRBV29-1	CSLDTSGSSNNEQFF	TGCAGCCTTGACACTAGCGGGAGCTCCAACAATGAGCAGTTCTTC
.	TRBJ1-5	.	TRBV29-1	CSAGGGPDHPQHF	TGCAGCGCCGGAGGGGGACCGGATCACCCCCAGCATTTT
.	TRBJ2-3	TRBD1	TRBV6-6	CASSYGDRRWTDRQYF	TGTGCCAGCAGTTACGGGGACAGGCGTTGGACAGATAGGCAGTATTTT
.	TRBJ1-4	TRBD1	TRBV28	CASSLSTSSGGLGEKLFF	TGTGCCAGCAGTTTAAGCACATCGTCAGGGGGCTTGGGTGAAAAACTGTTTTTT
.	TRBJ2-7	TRBD1	TRBV5-4	CAISGQGSYEQCF	TGTGCCATCAGCGGACAGGGCTCCTACGAGCAGTGCTTC
.	TRBJ1-2	TRBD1	TRBV11-2	CASIVDRDYGYTF	TGTGCCAGCATCGTGGACAGGGACTATGGCTACACCTTC
.	TRBJ1-1	TRBD1	TRBV6-5	CARGYRGRGTEAFF	TGTGCCAGGGGCTACAGGGGGCGAGGTACTGAAGCTTTCTTT
.	TRBJ2-2	.	TRBV12-3/TRBV12-4	CTSSPRRRTNTGELFF	TGTACTAGCAGTCCCCGGCGGCGGACGAACACCGGGGAGCTGTTTTTT
.	TRBJ1-1	.	TRBV10-3	CAITGGENIEAFF	TGTGCCATCACGGGTGGGGAGAACATTGAAGCTTTCTTT
.	TRBJ2-7	.	TRBV11-2	CASIFNRNSYEQYF	TGTGCCAGCATCTTCAACAGGAACTCCTACGAGCAGTACTTC
.	TRBJ2-1	.	TRBV11-1	CASSLNGMSRLFNKQFF	TGTGCCAGTAGCTTAAACGGGATGAGCAGGTTGTTTAATAAGCAGTTCTTC
.	TRBJ2-1	TRBD2	TRBV9	CASSLAGFYNEQFF	TGTGCCAGCAGCCTAGCGGGGTTCTACAATGAGCAGTTCTTC